This T cell receptor beta chain was captured in a study of blood T cell repertoires in COVID-19. Some clones are missing from TCRdb's copy, which holds only in-frame ones; the method was immunoSEQ multiplex PCR. The sample yields roughly 240,000 clones, just under 85% seen once. The sequencing input was peripheral blood. The sequence was collected from an elderly woman with acute or convalescent COVID-19.

The CDR3 bases are TGCAGCGTTGGCGGGCCTATCTATGGCTACACCTTC. Its protein product is CSVGGPIYGYTF. This chain uses TRBV29-1 with TRBJ1-2, with unresolved D. Germline V gene data show CDR1 as SQVTM and CDR2 as ANQGSEA. With 4 bases removed from V and 4 bases from J, the gap between germline ends came to 10 bases. This CDR3 is built from 12 residues. The entire variable domain, with the rest obtained from reference TRBV29-1 and TRBJ1-2, is as follows: SAVISQKPSRDICQRGTSLTIQCQVDSQVTMMFWYRQQPGQSLTLIATANQGSEATYESGFVIDKFPISRPNLTFSTLTVSNMSPEDSSIYLCSVGGPIYGYTFGSGTRLTVV.